Each of the 21 T cell receptor beta chains below was sequenced from the same sample in a study of Ad26.COV2.S vaccination and SARS-CoV-2 variants. Treatment in this sample: over 15 received Ad26.COV2.S at low or high dose, single or two shots; 5 received placebo; per-sample allocation not given. All samples were drawn on day 63, counting from the first vaccine or placebo injection. Method: immunoSEQ multiplex PCR; TCRdb's copy keeps in-frame clones and lacks some. The data contain some 340,000 clones, more than 70% of them singletons. Sequencing used peripheral blood, obtained in a trial of Ad26.COV2.S vaccine versus placebo. The source of these receptors is a person aged 18-60 years who received the Ad26.COV2.S COVID-19 vaccine or a placebo.

The chain links TRBV6-6 to TRBJ1-5, with 7 bases lining up with TRBD1. This CDR3 contains 13 residues. The V and J ends lost 8 bases and 4 bases, in that order; junction bases with no gene match: 5. CDR1 and CDR2 (germline): MNHNY, SVGAGI (reference sequence). The CDR3 DNA follows: TGTGCCAGCCACTCACAGGGGAATCAGCCCCAGCATTTT. Translating it yields CASHSQGNQPQHF.

V usage is TRBV11-2 and J usage is TRBJ2-3, with 10 bases lining up with TRBD2. The CDR3 covers 16 residues. The ends lost 5 bases at V and 2 bases at J; junction bases unmatched: 7. CDR1 is SGHAT and CDR2 is FQNNGV in the germline V gene. CDR3 sequence (DNA): TGTGCCAGCAGCCGATACCTAGCGGGGGCCACAGATACGCAGTATTTT. Residues: CASSRYLAGATDTQYF.

The V gene is TRBV30, the J gene TRBJ2-2; 11 bases fit TRBD2. J lost 6 bases, V lost 5 bases, and 17 bases had no gene match. Germline V lookup: CDR1 GTSNPN, CDR2 SVGIG (reference sequence). The CDR3 sequence is 18 residues long. CDR3 sequence: CAWGRLSSGGLVAGELFF. The CDR3 DNA reads as TGTGCCTGGGGCCGCCTGTCTAGCGGGGGGTTGGTCGCCGGGGAGCTGTTTTTT.

The J gene is TRBJ2-2, the V gene TRBV27; 7 positions agree with TRBD1. CDR3 length: 17 amino acids. Trimming at V came to 3 bases and at J to 5 bases, leaving 12 bases not matched to a gene. Germline V gene data show CDR1 as MNHEY and CDR2 as SMNVEV (reference sequence). In DNA, the CDR3 is TGTGCCAGCAGTTTGTTGGGACCGGGACAGAGAACCGGGGAGCTGTTTTTT. Translation: CASSLLGPGQRTGELFF.

The rearrangement links TRBV3-1 (or the pseudogene TRBV3-2) to TRBJ1-6; no firm D call. Looked up from germline, CDR1 is LGHDT and CDR2 is YNNKEL (reference sequence). V dropped 2 bases and J dropped 9 bases, with 8 bases sitting between them. The CDR3 covers 13 residues. CDR3 sequence: CASSQLGSSPLHF. The CDR3 DNA follows: TGTGCCAGCAGCCAACTAGGTAGTTCACCCCTCCACTTT.

This clone was seen once. The chain recombines TRBV18 with TRBJ2-5; a weak D match, TRBD1 (6 bases). The V gene's germline CDR1 is KGHSH and CDR2 LQKENI. Deletions cut 5 bases from V and 5 bases from J, with 12 bases between. This CDR3 region has 13 residues. CDR3 DNA: TGTGCCAGCTCATCAACAGGGACGGAGACCCAGTACTTC. Its protein is CASSSTGTETQYF.

This clone was seen just once. The chain combines TRBV7-2 with TRBJ2-7; D is undetermined. This CDR3 contains 15 residues. V lost 3 bases, J lost 5 bases, and 17 bases lay in between. Looked up from germline, CDR1 is SGHTA and CDR2 is FQGNSA. The CDR3 protein is CASSFKDGRANEQYF. CDR3 DNA sequence: TGTGCCAGCAGCTTTAAGGATGGTAGGGCGAACGAGCAGTACTTC.

The chain couples TRBV6-5 to TRBJ1-1, with 7 bases that match TRBD1. V lost 2 bases and J lost 4; bases outside the gene matches: 4. Germline assignment: CDR1 MNHEY and CDR2 SVGAGI. The CDR3 loop spans 14 amino acids. The DNA of the CDR3 is TGTGCCAGCAGTTACGACAGGGAGGCCACTGAAGCTTTCTTT. It specifies CASSYDREATEAFF.

J is TRBJ2-1 and V is TRBV7-9, with TRBD2 identical over 9 bases. The CDR3 is made up of 17 amino acids. V trimming: 3 bases; J trimming: 9 bases; junction bases outside the gene matches: 15. CDR1 is SEHNR and CDR2 is FQNEAQ in the germline V gene (reference sequence). This CDR3 reads CASSFGLASRLGAEQFF. The DNA for the CDR3 is TGTGCCAGCAGCTTCGGACTAGCGAGTCGGCTTGGTGCTGAGCAGTTCTTC. Full variable domain (remainder filled in from reference TRBV7-9 and TRBJ2-1): DTGVSQNPRHKITKRGQNVTFRCDPISEHNRLYWYRQTLGQGPEFLTYFQNEAQLEKSRLLSDRFSAERPKGSFSTLEIQRTEQGDSAMYLCASSFGLASRLGAEQFFGPGTRLTVL.

The V gene is TRBV6-5, the J gene TRBJ2-2; 9 positions match TRBD1. This CDR3 contains 16 residues. J was trimmed by 6 bases and V by 2 bases; bases with no gene match: 7. Germline values: CDR1 MNHEY, CDR2 SVGAGI. The CDR3 is CASSYTGTGWPGELFF. The CDR3 DNA sequence: TGTGCCAGCAGTTACACGGGGACAGGGTGGCCCGGGGAGCTGTTTTTT.

This clone was picked up one time. This chain uses TRBV4-2 with TRBJ2-3; D is perhaps TRBD2 (5 bases). CDR1 is LGHNA, CDR2 YNFKEQ, per germline. The length of the CDR3 is 16 residues. Trimming removed 1 base at V and 1 base at J, with 12 bases between. The CDR3 bases are TGTGCCAGCAGCCAAGTGATTGCGAGGGGCACAGATACGCAGTATTTT. Encoded protein: CASSQVIARGTDTQYF.

V is TRBV5-4 and J is TRBJ1-2; D call uncertain. The CDR3 sequence is 15 residues long. Deletions cut 2 bases from V and 7 bases from J, with 18 bases between. Germline-derived CDR1 and CDR2 are SGHNT and YYREEE (reference sequence). The CDR3 DNA reads TGTGCCAGCAGCTTATGGACCGTGAAATTAATTGGCTACACCTTC. Protein product: CASSLWTVKLIGYTF.

This chain links TRBV11-2 with TRBJ1-2; possibly TRBD1 for D (6 bases). The CDR3 length is 15 residues. V shed 0 bases and J shed 7 bases, with 15 bases lying between them. CDR1 and CDR2 from the germline V gene are SGHAT and FQNNGV. The CDR3 sequence: CASSLDPAGAGGYTF. The CDR3 DNA is TGTGCCAGCAGCTTAGATCCTGCAGGGGCGGGTGGCTACACCTTC.

The rearrangement joins TRBV6-2 or TRBV6-3 to TRBJ1-2; 7 nucleotides line up with TRBD1. Germline CDR1 reads MNHEY; CDR2 reads SVGEGT. J gave up 8 bases and V 5 bases, and 2 bases lay outside the gene matches. The CDR3 is 11 amino acids. The CDR3 DNA reads as TGTGCCAGCAGTCAGGGGGAAGGCTACACCTTC. Its translation is CASSQGEGYTF.

V usage is TRBV7-8 and J usage is TRBJ2-3; 8 bases are a match to TRBD2. Germline assignment: CDR1 SGHVS and CDR2 FQNEAQ. V lost 2 bases and J lost 6; bases outside the gene matches: 7. The CDR3 extends over 15 amino acids. The CDR3 is CASSLIRGGPDTQYF. CDR3 DNA: TGTGCCAGCAGCTTAATTCGGGGGGGCCCGGATACGCAGTATTTT.

V and J are TRBV5-1 and TRBJ2-5, with 12 nucleotides matching TRBD2. The CDR3 is 15 amino acids. With V trimmed by 4 bases and J by 6 bases, 7 bases remained unmatched. The germline CDR1 and CDR2 sequences are SGHRS and YFSETQ. The CDR3 sequence: CASSAGTSGSQTQYF. For the CDR3, the DNA is TGCGCCAGCAGCGCAGGGACTAGCGGGTCGCAGACCCAGTACTTC.

The chain uses TRBV5-1 and TRBJ1-4; D may be TRBD1 (6 bases). The CDR3 has 14 residues. With 5 bases removed from V and 7 bases from J, the gap between germline ends came to 15 bases. Germline assignment: CDR1 SGHRS and CDR2 YFSETQ. CDR3 coding DNA: TGCGCCAGCAGACAGGACAGCGGACGTGAAAAACTGTTTTTT. Amino acid sequence: CASRQDSGREKLFF.

The chain is built from TRBV19 and TRBJ2-3, with TRBD2 identical over 11 bases. J was trimmed by 3 bases and V by 6 bases; bases with no gene match: 5. CDR1 and CDR2 (germline): LNHDA, SQIVND (reference sequence). CDR3 length equals 15 residues. Here the CDR3 reads CASSDSGGVTDTQYF. Written as DNA, the CDR3 is TGTGCCAGTAGCGATAGCGGGGGGGTTACAGATACGCAGTATTTT.

This clone was found a few times. The chain is built from TRBV28 and TRBJ1-1; a possible D gene is TRBD1 (5 bases). This CDR3 contains 13 residues. V was pared by 6 bases and J by 1 base, with 9 bases between. Looked up from germline, CDR1 is MDHEN and CDR2 is SYDVKM. CDR3 loop: CASRLQGNTEAFF. The CDR3 bases are TGTGCCAGCAGACTGCAGGGGAACACTGAAGCTTTCTTT.

The CDR3 sequence: CASSADRDYGYTF. CDR3 DNA: TGTGCCAGTAGTGCGGACAGGGACTATGGCTACACCTTC. The rearrangement uses TRBV19 and TRBJ1-2, with 8 bases matching TRBD1. Germline V gene data show CDR1 as LNHDA and CDR2 as SQIVND (reference sequence). This CDR3 comprises 13 residues. V lost 5 bases and J lost 3; bases outside the gene matches: 2.

J is TRBJ1-5 and V is TRBV18; the match to TRBD1 covers 7 bases. This CDR3 contains 15 residues. The V segment lost 6 bases and the J segment 5 bases; nucleotides outside the gene matches: 10. In germline, CDR1 is KGHSH, CDR2 LQKENI. The CDR3 DNA sequence: TGTGCCAGCTCCCCTTTCGACAGGGCACATCAGCCCCAGCATTTT. Residues: CASSPFDRAHQPQHF.